These T cell receptor beta chains were read from a single sample in a study of T cell responses to AZD1222 COVID-19 vaccine. Sequenced by immunoSEQ multiplex PCR; TCRdb stores in-frame clones only, minus some. The table records around 81,000 clones, 70% to 85% of them present only once. Material: peripheral blood, obtained on day 0 of AZD1222 vaccination. The receptors stem from an adult in good health. Each CDR3 is given with its conserved first and last residue. A D gene is named only where the DNA matches it firmly. A row's size may be missing; if present it is once, few, many or a size class.

v_gene: TRBV5-8
j_gene: TRBJ1-1
d_gene: .
abundance: .
CDR3aa: CASRTPRDFSLNTEAFF
CDR3nt: TGTGCCAGCAGAACCCCTCGGGACTTCTCCCTGAACACTGAAGCTTTCTTT

v_gene: TRBV3-1/TRBV3-2
j_gene: TRBJ2-6
d_gene: .
abundance: .
CDR3aa: CASSQDFSGANVLTF
CDR3nt: TGTGCCAGCAGCCAAGACTTCTCTGGGGCCAACGTCCTGACTTTC

v_gene: TRBV7-7
j_gene: TRBJ2-1
d_gene: .
abundance: .
CDR3aa: CASSLGWAEAYNEQFF
CDR3nt: TGTGCCAGCAGCTTAGGTTGGGCCGAAGCCTACAATGAGCAGTTCTTC

v_gene: TRBV7-2
j_gene: TRBJ2-5
d_gene: TRBD2
abundance: .
CDR3aa: CASSPAGGQETQYF
CDR3nt: TGTGCCAGCAGCCCAGCGGGGGGCCAAGAGACCCAGTACTTC

v_gene: TRBV20-1
j_gene: TRBJ2-1
d_gene: .
abundance: .
CDR3aa: CSAVNYNEQFF
CDR3nt: TGCAGTGCTGTTAACTACAATGAGCAGTTCTTC

v_gene: TRBV6-5
j_gene: TRBJ2-1
d_gene: TRBD2
abundance: .
CDR3aa: CASSLAGLSYNEQFF
CDR3nt: TGTGCCAGCAGCCTAGCGGGACTGTCCTACAATGAGCAGTTCTTC

v_gene: TRBV6-6
j_gene: TRBJ1-2
d_gene: .
abundance: .
CDR3aa: CASTYGQSYGYTF
CDR3nt: TGTGCCAGCACCTATGGTCAAAGCTATGGCTACACCTTC

v_gene: TRBV6-5
j_gene: TRBJ1-1
d_gene: .
abundance: .
CDR3aa: CASSYPGAGGEAFF
CDR3nt: TGTGCCAGCAGTTACCCCGGGGCGGGGGGTGAAGCTTTCTTT

v_gene: TRBV11-2
j_gene: TRBJ1-2
d_gene: .
abundance: .
CDR3aa: CASSLAQERYGYTF
CDR3nt: TGTGCCAGCAGCTTAGCACAGGAACGGTATGGCTACACCTTC

v_gene: TRBV5-1
j_gene: TRBJ2-5
d_gene: TRBD2
abundance: .
CDR3aa: CASSLGTSGTETQYF
CDR3nt: TGCGCCAGCAGCTTGGGGACTAGCGGGACGGAGACCCAGTACTTC

v_gene: TRBV19
j_gene: TRBJ1-6
d_gene: .
abundance: .
CDR3aa: CASSADSFSNSPLHF
CDR3nt: TGTGCCAGTAGCGCCGACAGTTTCTCCAATTCACCCCTCCACTTT

v_gene: TRBV9
j_gene: TRBJ2-7
d_gene: .
abundance: .
CDR3aa: CASSVRYEAYEQYF
CDR3nt: TGTGCCAGCAGCGTACGGTACGAGGCCTACGAGCAGTACTTC

v_gene: TRBV18
j_gene: TRBJ2-1
d_gene: .
abundance: .
CDR3aa: CASSPPERAYNEQFF
CDR3nt: TGTGCCAGCTCACCACCGGAAAGAGCATACAATGAGCAGTTCTTC

v_gene: TRBV7-2
j_gene: TRBJ1-2
d_gene: .
abundance: .
CDR3aa: CASSGGAGNYGYTF
CDR3nt: TGTGCCAGCAGCGGCGGGGCGGGGAACTATGGCTACACCTTC

v_gene: TRBV6-6
j_gene: TRBJ2-2
d_gene: .
abundance: .
CDR3aa: CASSLGQPNTGELFF
CDR3nt: TGTGCCAGCAGTCTGGGGCAGCCAAACACCGGGGAGCTGTTTTTT

v_gene: TRBV7-2
j_gene: TRBJ2-3
d_gene: .
abundance: .
CDR3aa: CASSQGDTQYF
CDR3nt: TGTGCCAGCAGCCAGGGGGATACGCAGTATTTT

v_gene: TRBV9
j_gene: TRBJ1-1
d_gene: .
abundance: .
CDR3aa: CASSAEAEAFF
CDR3nt: TGTGCCAGCAGCGCGGAGGCTGAAGCTTTCTTT

v_gene: TRBV7-9
j_gene: TRBJ2-2
d_gene: .
abundance: .
CDR3aa: CASSPRDTGELFF
CDR3nt: TGTGCCAGCAGCCCCCGCGACACCGGGGAGCTGTTTTTT

v_gene: TRBV9
j_gene: TRBJ1-1
d_gene: .
abundance: .
CDR3aa: CASSPLGATEAFF
CDR3nt: TGTGCCAGCAGCCCCCTAGGGGCCACTGAAGCTTTCTTT

v_gene: TRBV4-3
j_gene: TRBJ2-2
d_gene: .
abundance: .
CDR3aa: CASSQDRDPNTGELFF
CDR3nt: TGCGCCAGCAGCCAAGACCGGGACCCGAACACCGGGGAGCTGTTTTTT

v_gene: TRBV3-1/TRBV3-2
j_gene: TRBJ1-5
d_gene: .
abundance: .
CDR3aa: CASSQDLQPQPQHF
CDR3nt: TGTGCCAGCAGCCAAGATCTACAGCCTCAGCCCCAGCATTTT

v_gene: TRBV14
j_gene: TRBJ2-5
d_gene: TRBD1
abundance: .
CDR3aa: CASSSHRGSRQETQYF
CDR3nt: TGTGCCAGCAGCTCACACAGGGGGTCGAGGCAAGAGACCCAGTACTTC

v_gene: TRBV9
j_gene: TRBJ1-2
d_gene: .
abundance: .
CDR3aa: CASSDAGAPNYGYTF
CDR3nt: TGTGCCAGCAGCGATGCGGGGGCCCCGAACTATGGCTACACCTTC

v_gene: TRBV4-3
j_gene: TRBJ1-6
d_gene: TRBD1
abundance: .
CDR3aa: CASSHGQGRNSPLHF
CDR3nt: TGCGCCAGCAGCCATGGACAGGGGAGGAATTCACCCCTCCACTTT

v_gene: TRBV5-8
j_gene: TRBJ1-5
d_gene: TRBD1
abundance: few
CDR3aa: CASSLQSDRRMNF
CDR3nt: TGTGCCAGCAGCTTGCAGTCGGACAGGCGCATGAATTTT

v_gene: TRBV10-3
j_gene: TRBJ1-1
d_gene: .
abundance: few
CDR3aa: CAIRTWVEGTSGTEAFF
CDR3nt: TGTGCCATCAGGACCTGGGTAGAGGGTACCTCGGGCACTGAAGCTTTCTTT

v_gene: TRBV7-2
j_gene: TRBJ2-1
d_gene: .
abundance: .
CDR3aa: CASSLGGGQPYNEQFF
CDR3nt: TGTGCCAGCAGCTTAGGAGGGGGGCAGCCCTACAATGAGCAGTTCTTC

v_gene: TRBV6-2/TRBV6-3
j_gene: TRBJ1-3
d_gene: .
abundance: .
CDR3aa: CASSYPTGTGNTIYF
CDR3nt: TGTGCCAGCAGTTACCCTACAGGGACTGGAAACACCATATATTTT

v_gene: TRBV5-1
j_gene: TRBJ1-1
d_gene: .
abundance: .
CDR3aa: CASSLEGFVRGAPESFF
CDR3nt: TGCGCCAGCAGCTTGGAGGGGTTTGTACGGGGGGCACCCGAGTCTTTCTTT

v_gene: TRBV4-3
j_gene: TRBJ1-4
d_gene: .
abundance: .
CDR3aa: CASSQGRQATNEKLFF
CDR3nt: TGCGCCAGCAGCCAAGGAAGACAGGCAACTAATGAAAAACTGTTTTTT

v_gene: TRBV6-6
j_gene: TRBJ2-3
d_gene: TRBD2
abundance: few
CDR3aa: CASRIGRERPDTQYF
CDR3nt: TGTGCCAGCAGAATAGGGCGGGAGAGGCCAGATACGCAGTATTTT

v_gene: TRBV7-9
j_gene: TRBJ2-4
d_gene: TRBD1
abundance: once
CDR3aa: CATESDRGSALGNIQYF
CDR3nt: TGTGCCACCGAATCAGACAGGGGATCGGCGTTGGGAAACATTCAGTACTTC

v_gene: TRBV27
j_gene: TRBJ1-6
d_gene: .
abundance: .
CDR3aa: CASSQINSPLHF
CDR3nt: TGTGCCAGCAGTCAGATAAATTCACCCCTCCACTTT

v_gene: TRBV5-6
j_gene: TRBJ2-2
d_gene: .
abundance: .
CDR3aa: CASSFVIGELFF
CDR3nt: TGTGCCAGCAGCTTTGTAATCGGGGAGCTGTTTTTT

v_gene: TRBV10-1
j_gene: TRBJ1-1
d_gene: .
abundance: .
CDR3aa: CASSESDWNTEAFF
CDR3nt: TGCGCCAGCAGTGAGTCGGACTGGAACACTGAAGCTTTCTTT

v_gene: TRBV11-3
j_gene: TRBJ2-3
d_gene: TRBD2
abundance: .
CDR3aa: CASSLLAGGPQYF
CDR3nt: TGTGCCAGCAGCTTGCTAGCGGGAGGGCCTCAGTATTTT